This is a list of T cell receptor beta chains from one sample in a study of CD8+CD57+ T cells in acquired aplastic anemia. TCRdb reanalysed the reads using MiXCR and keeps one entry per CDR3 protein. The sample contains approximately 190,000 distinct CDR3 sequences, roughly half of which appear only once. What was sequenced was sorted CD4+, CD8+, or CD8+CD57+ T cells (not recorded which) from PBMCs. The receptor source for this set is a human donor with aplastic anemia. The CDR3 runs from the conserved cysteine through the conserved F or W. The order of the fields is J gene, V gene, clone size, D gene, CDR3 DNA, CDR3 protein. The D gene is left open where the match is weak. Not every row has a clone size; where given, it reads once, few, many or a size class.

J gene: TRBJ2-1
V gene: TRBV25-1
clone size: many
D gene: TRBD2
CDR3 DNA: TGTGCCAGCAGTCCCCTCGGGACTAGCGGGAGTAATGAGCAGTTCTTC
CDR3 protein: CASSPLGTSGSNEQFF

J gene: TRBJ2-5
V gene: TRBV7-3
clone size: many
D gene: NA
CDR3 DNA: TGTGCCAGCAGCTTAAACCCCCGGGAGACCCAGTACTTC
CDR3 protein: CASSLNPRETQYF

J gene: TRBJ1-4
V gene: TRBV20-1
clone size: NA
D gene: NA
CDR3 DNA: TGCAGTGCTAGAAACACGGGAGATAATGAAAAACTGTTTTTT
CDR3 protein: CSARNTGDNEKLFF

J gene: TRBJ1-3
V gene: TRBV3-1
clone size: many
D gene: NA
CDR3 DNA: TGTGCCAGCAGCCAACCTGGAAACACCATATATTTT
CDR3 protein: CASSQPGNTIYF

J gene: TRBJ2-2
V gene: TRBV20-1
clone size: many
D gene: TRBD2
CDR3 DNA: TGCAGTGCTAGAGATCCGCGAGAGAGCGGGAGGACCGGGGAGCTGTTTTTT
CDR3 protein: CSARDPRESGRTGELFF

J gene: TRBJ1-1
V gene: TRBV20-1
clone size: NA
D gene: NA
CDR3 DNA: TGCAGTGCTAAGGTGAGGGCGATGAACACTGAAGCTTTCTTT
CDR3 protein: CSAKVRAMNTEAFF

J gene: TRBJ2-3
V gene: TRBV10-1
clone size: NA
D gene: NA
CDR3 DNA: TGCGCCAGCAGTGAGTTCACAGATACGCAGTATTTT
CDR3 protein: CASSEFTDTQYF

J gene: TRBJ2-7
V gene: TRBV15
clone size: NA
D gene: NA
CDR3 DNA: TGTGCCACCAGCGCTACTCGGCTCACTAGCTCCTACGAGCAGTACTTC
CDR3 protein: CATSATRLTSSYEQYF

J gene: TRBJ1-3
V gene: TRBV2
clone size: NA
D gene: TRBD1
CDR3 DNA: TGTGCCAGCAGGGGACAGGCCTCTGGAAACACCATATATTTT
CDR3 protein: CASRGQASGNTIYF

J gene: TRBJ2-5
V gene: TRBV25-1
clone size: NA
D gene: TRBD1
CDR3 DNA: TGTGTCAGCAGTGACGTACCCGGACAGGGGGTCGGGGAGACCCAGTACTTC
CDR3 protein: CVSSDVPGQGVGETQYF

J gene: TRBJ2-5
V gene: TRBV19
clone size: NA
D gene: NA
CDR3 DNA: TGTGCCAGTAGTGGTGAAAACAGGGGAGGGAGGGAGACCCAGTACTTC
CDR3 protein: CASSGENRGGRETQYF

J gene: TRBJ2-1
V gene: TRBV4-2
clone size: many
D gene: TRBD2
CDR3 DNA: TGTGCCAGCAGCCAAGCCAGACTAGCGGGTGCTGAGCAGTTCTTC
CDR3 protein: CASSQARLAGAEQFF

J gene: TRBJ1-1
V gene: TRBV12-3/TRBV12-4
clone size: many
D gene: NA
CDR3 DNA: TGTGCCAGCAGTTTATCGGGGGTGGCGAAAGCTTTCTTT
CDR3 protein: CASSLSGVAKAFF

J gene: TRBJ1-1
V gene: TRBV6-6
clone size: many
D gene: NA
CDR3 DNA: TGTGCCAGCAGTTACCCGGGCAGGGACACTGAAGCTTTCTTT
CDR3 protein: CASSYPGRDTEAFF

J gene: TRBJ2-5
V gene: TRBV7-9
clone size: once
D gene: NA
CDR3 DNA: TGTGCCAGCAGCCGGGGGGCGGAGACCCAGTACTTC
CDR3 protein: CASSRGAETQYF

J gene: TRBJ2-7
V gene: TRBV5-5
clone size: NA
D gene: NA
CDR3 DNA: TGTGCCAGCCGGCTACAGGGACGCCCCTACGAGCAGTACTTC
CDR3 protein: CASRLQGRPYEQYF

J gene: TRBJ1-3
V gene: TRBV5-1
clone size: NA
D gene: NA
CDR3 DNA: TGCGCCAGCAGGGTGGGGTCTCTAGGTTCTGGAAACACCATATATTTT
CDR3 protein: CASRVGSLGSGNTIYF

J gene: TRBJ1-1
V gene: TRBV2
clone size: few
D gene: NA
CDR3 DNA: TGTGCCAGCAGTGAGGTGGGACTGGAAGCTTTCTTT
CDR3 protein: CASSEVGLEAFF

J gene: TRBJ1-6
V gene: TRBV25-1
clone size: NA
D gene: NA
CDR3 DNA: TGTGCCAGCAGTTTAAGACAGTCGCGTTCACCCCTCCACTTT
CDR3 protein: CASSLRQSRSPLHF

J gene: TRBJ2-7
V gene: TRBV4-3
clone size: NA
D gene: TRBD2
CDR3 DNA: TGCGCCAGCAGCCAAGTGCCTAGCGGGGTGACCTACGAGCAGTACTTC
CDR3 protein: CASSQVPSGVTYEQYF